Listed below are T cell receptor beta chains from one sample, sequenced in a study of shared clonotypes between healthy human individuals. Repertoires were generated with immunoSEQ multiplex PCR, while TCRdb's copy carries only in-frame clones and drops some. The sample lists 2.3 million or so clones, over 85% seen once, with 0.39% in the top ten. Sequenced sample: naive CD4+ T cells from PBMCs. These receptors originate from a man aged 18 to 30 in good health. Some clones in this sample may be carry-over from other donors' samples. Each CDR3 is given with its conserved first and last residue. The order of the fields is J gene, V gene, clone size, D gene, CDR3 DNA, CDR3 protein. A D gene is named only where the DNA matches it firmly. A row's size may be missing; if present it is once, few, many or a size class.

J gene: TRBJ1-2; V gene: TRBV11-2; clone size: NA; D gene: TRBD1; CDR3 DNA: TGTGCCAGCAGCTTAAACCCTCCAGGGGGGGCGCTGATATTTTTC; CDR3 protein: CASSLNPPGGALIFF
J gene: TRBJ1-3; V gene: TRBV19; clone size: NA; D gene: NA; CDR3 DNA: TGTGCCAGTATCCCGGCGGGGAGTCCGCCAATCATCTCTGGAAACACCATATATTTT; CDR3 protein: CASIPAGSPPIISGNTIYF
J gene: TRBJ1-1; V gene: TRBV14; clone size: NA; D gene: NA; CDR3 DNA: TGTGCCAGCAGCCAAGTTGTACAGGGCAAAGCTTTCTTT; CDR3 protein: CASSQVVQGKAFF
J gene: TRBJ2-7; V gene: TRBV4-1; clone size: once; D gene: TRBD2; CDR3 DNA: TGCGCCAGCAGCCCGATACTCCCTAGCGGGAGAATGGGGCAGTACTTC; CDR3 protein: CASSPILPSGRMGQYF
J gene: TRBJ1-1; V gene: TRBV5-1; clone size: NA; D gene: NA; CDR3 DNA: TGCGCCAGCAGACAAACGACAGAGAACACTGAAGCTTTCTTT; CDR3 protein: CASRQTTENTEAFF
J gene: TRBJ2-7; V gene: TRBV28; clone size: NA; D gene: NA; CDR3 DNA: TGTGCCAGCAGTTTATTTGGAAGCTTGCAGTACTTC; CDR3 protein: CASSLFGSLQYF
J gene: TRBJ2-1; V gene: TRBV7-8; clone size: NA; D gene: NA; CDR3 DNA: TGTGCCTCCCGGGAGTCGGCTTCTTCTCTTAGCTCCTACAATGAGCAGTTCTTC; CDR3 protein: CASRESASSLSSYNEQFF
J gene: TRBJ2-5; V gene: TRBV19; clone size: NA; D gene: TRBD2; CDR3 DNA: TGTGCCAGTAGTATAGGACTAGCGACAGAGACCCAGTACTTC; CDR3 protein: CASSIGLATETQYF
J gene: TRBJ2-7; V gene: TRBV18; clone size: NA; D gene: NA; CDR3 DNA: TGTGCCAGCTCACCACCCAATTACGAGCAGTACTTC; CDR3 protein: CASSPPNYEQYF
J gene: TRBJ1-2; V gene: TRBV10-3; clone size: few; D gene: NA; CDR3 DNA: TGTGCCATCAGTACAGCCCCATATGGCTACACCTTC; CDR3 protein: CAISTAPYGYTF
J gene: TRBJ1-2; V gene: TRBV18; clone size: NA; D gene: NA; CDR3 DNA: TGTGCCAGCTCACCACCAGTCCCGGGGGTCCGTGGCTACACCTTC; CDR3 protein: CASSPPVPGVRGYTF
J gene: TRBJ2-3; V gene: TRBV7-2; clone size: NA; D gene: TRBD2; CDR3 DNA: TGTGCCAGCAGCTTAGCACTAGCGGGAGGCGCAGATACGCAGTATTTT; CDR3 protein: CASSLALAGGADTQYF
J gene: TRBJ2-2; V gene: TRBV5-1; clone size: NA; D gene: TRBD2; CDR3 DNA: TGCGCCAGCAGCGCGGAGGGAACTAGCGCCGGGGAGCTGTTTTTT; CDR3 protein: CASSAEGTSAGELFF
J gene: TRBJ1-1; V gene: TRBV30; clone size: few; D gene: NA; CDR3 DNA: TGTGCCGCAAAAGGGGGAACTCACACTGAAGCTTTCTTT; CDR3 protein: CAAKGGTHTEAFF
J gene: TRBJ2-7; V gene: TRBV5-5; clone size: NA; D gene: NA; CDR3 DNA: TGTGCCAGCAGCCCGCGACTAGGGAACTCCTACGAGCAGTACTTC; CDR3 protein: CASSPRLGNSYEQYF
J gene: TRBJ2-7; V gene: TRBV28; clone size: NA; D gene: NA; CDR3 DNA: TGTGCCAGCAGTTCTAGTTACGAGCAGTACTTC; CDR3 protein: CASSSSYEQYF
J gene: TRBJ2-1; V gene: TRBV11-2; clone size: NA; D gene: TRBD2; CDR3 DNA: TGTGCCAGCAGTTTAGGGACTAGTGTGAGTAATGAGCAGTTCTTC; CDR3 protein: CASSLGTSVSNEQFF
J gene: TRBJ2-1; V gene: TRBV11-3; clone size: NA; D gene: TRBD2; CDR3 DNA: TGTGCCAGCAGCCAGGGCCCTCTAGCGGGGACCAATGAGCAGTTCTTC; CDR3 protein: CASSQGPLAGTNEQFF
J gene: TRBJ2-1; V gene: TRBV11-3; clone size: NA; D gene: NA; CDR3 DNA: TGTGCCAGCAGCCCCCAGGTGGCGGACAATGAGCAGTTCTTC; CDR3 protein: CASSPQVADNEQFF
J gene: TRBJ2-5; V gene: TRBV25-1; clone size: NA; D gene: TRBD1; CDR3 DNA: TGTGCCAGCAGTGTCAAAGGGACAGGCCAAGAGACCCAGTACTTC; CDR3 protein: CASSVKGTGQETQYF
J gene: TRBJ2-3; V gene: TRBV6-1; clone size: NA; D gene: NA; CDR3 DNA: TGTGCCAGCATCACCGGAGGGGCAGGGCGGGATACGCAGTATTTT; CDR3 protein: CASITGGAGRDTQYF
J gene: TRBJ2-5; V gene: TRBV7-9; clone size: NA; D gene: NA; CDR3 DNA: TGTGCCAGCAGCGGACCTACCAAAGAGACCCAGTACTTC; CDR3 protein: CASSGPTKETQYF
J gene: TRBJ2-3; V gene: TRBV5-1; clone size: NA; D gene: NA; CDR3 DNA: TGCGCCAGCAGCGTCGAGGGGACAGATACGCAGTATTTT; CDR3 protein: CASSVEGTDTQYF
J gene: TRBJ2-2; V gene: TRBV4-3; clone size: NA; D gene: NA; CDR3 DNA: TGCGCCAGCAGCCAAGATTCCAACCTTGGCGGTAGTGCGACCGGGGAGCTGTTTTTT; CDR3 protein: CASSQDSNLGGSATGELFF
J gene: TRBJ2-1; V gene: TRBV13; clone size: once; D gene: TRBD2; CDR3 DNA: TGTGCCAGCAGCTTACCAGCGGGAGCGTCCTACAATGAGCAGTTCTTC; CDR3 protein: CASSLPAGASYNEQFF
J gene: TRBJ2-5; V gene: TRBV9; clone size: once; D gene: NA; CDR3 DNA: TGTGCCAGCAGCTCCCAGGGCCGCGGAGAGACCCAGTACTTC; CDR3 protein: CASSSQGRGETQYF
J gene: TRBJ1-5; V gene: TRBV29-1; clone size: few; D gene: NA; CDR3 DNA: TGCAGCGTAGGGAATAGCAATCAGCCCCAGCATTTT; CDR3 protein: CSVGNSNQPQHF
J gene: TRBJ1-2; V gene: TRBV19; clone size: once; D gene: TRBD1; CDR3 DNA: TGTGCCAGTAGTCCTTCGACAGGGCTTTACTATGGCTACACCTTC; CDR3 protein: CASSPSTGLYYGYTF
J gene: TRBJ2-1; V gene: TRBV7-3; clone size: NA; D gene: NA; CDR3 DNA: TGTGCCAGCAGCTTATCCCTAGCCTCGGATGAGCAGTTCTTC; CDR3 protein: CASSLSLASDEQFF
J gene: TRBJ1-1; V gene: TRBV2; clone size: NA; D gene: NA; CDR3 DNA: TGTGCCAGCAACGCCCCGGAGGACACTGAAGCTTTCTTT; CDR3 protein: CASNAPEDTEAFF
J gene: TRBJ2-3; V gene: TRBV28; clone size: NA; D gene: NA; CDR3 DNA: TGTGCCAGCAGTGAAGGGGGGGCGCGGCAGGGAGATACGCAGTATTTT; CDR3 protein: CASSEGGARQGDTQYF
J gene: TRBJ2-1; V gene: TRBV6-5; clone size: once; D gene: TRBD1; CDR3 DNA: TGTGCCAGCAGTAGGACAGGGGGGTCCTACAATGAGCAGTTCTTC; CDR3 protein: CASSRTGGSYNEQFF
J gene: TRBJ2-5; V gene: TRBV4-1; clone size: NA; D gene: NA; CDR3 DNA: TGCGCCAGCAGCCAAGTCCAGGGGACTCACCAAGAGACCCAGTACTTC; CDR3 protein: CASSQVQGTHQETQYF
J gene: TRBJ1-1; V gene: TRBV4-1; clone size: few; D gene: NA; CDR3 DNA: TGCGCCAGCAGCCATCAGGACAGCAAGAACACTGAAGCTTTCTTT; CDR3 protein: CASSHQDSKNTEAFF
J gene: TRBJ2-7; V gene: TRBV2; clone size: NA; D gene: TRBD1; CDR3 DNA: TGTGCCAGCAGTGTCGGGACAGGGGGCCACGAGCAGTACTTC; CDR3 protein: CASSVGTGGHEQYF
J gene: TRBJ2-7; V gene: TRBV18; clone size: NA; D gene: TRBD2; CDR3 DNA: TGTGCCAGCTCACCACTAGCGGGAGAGAGCGAGCAGTACTTC; CDR3 protein: CASSPLAGESEQYF
J gene: TRBJ2-7; V gene: TRBV28; clone size: once; D gene: NA; CDR3 DNA: TGTGCCAGCAGTCTGGGCGGGACCTACGAGCAGTACTTC; CDR3 protein: CASSLGGTYEQYF
J gene: TRBJ2-7; V gene: TRBV5-1; clone size: NA; D gene: TRBD2; CDR3 DNA: TGCGCCAGCAGCGTGGGACTAGCGGACGTCCTCGAGCAGTACTTC; CDR3 protein: CASSVGLADVLEQYF
J gene: TRBJ2-5; V gene: TRBV5-1; clone size: NA; D gene: NA; CDR3 DNA: TGCGCCAGCAGCCAATCGGACGCATCCCAAGAGACCCAGTACTTC; CDR3 protein: CASSQSDASQETQYF
J gene: TRBJ1-1; V gene: TRBV7-2; clone size: NA; D gene: NA; CDR3 DNA: TGTGCCAGCAGCTTAGGATTCAGGTTGGCTTTCTTT; CDR3 protein: CASSLGFRLAFF
J gene: TRBJ1-2; V gene: TRBV28; clone size: NA; D gene: TRBD1; CDR3 DNA: TGTGCCAGCAGTAGGGGGCGAGGCTACACCTTC; CDR3 protein: CASSRGRGYTF
J gene: TRBJ2-7; V gene: TRBV28; clone size: NA; D gene: NA; CDR3 DNA: TGTGCCAGCAGTTTACCAACGACTCCGGGACGTGTCACCTACGAGCAGTACTTC; CDR3 protein: CASSLPTTPGRVTYEQYF
J gene: TRBJ1-2; V gene: TRBV29-1; clone size: NA; D gene: NA; CDR3 DNA: TGCAGCGTTCCCGACCGATCCTATGGCTACACCTTC; CDR3 protein: CSVPDRSYGYTF